The 30 T cell receptor beta chains listed next were all sequenced from one sample in a study of T cell clonality in common variable immunodeficiency. Study outcomes and limitations: In common variable immunodeficiency, TCR beta chains reportedly carried fewer deletions and N-nucleotide insertions.

Sequencing used immunoSEQ multiplex PCR; TCRdb keeps in-frame clones, though not all of them. The sample is made up of 25,000 to 30,000 clones, none counted only once. These TCRs' antigens remain unknown. The specimen was peripheral blood mononuclear cells. These receptor sequences come from a human donor with common variable immunodeficiency.

This clone has only a few counts. The read ends 3 residues before the CDR3 terminus; that terminus is restored from the germline J gene. The chain is built from TRBV20-1 and TRBJ2-5; TRBD1 might be the D (6 bases). Germline V gives CDR1 DFQATT, CDR2 SNEGSKA (reference sequence). V lost 3 bases to trimming and J lost 1 base, with 6 bases between them. There are 12 residues in the CDR3. CDR3 bases read: TGCAGTGCTAGGGACAGCCAAGAGACC. Encoded protein: CSARDSQET. The full CDR3 sequence reads CSARDSQETQYF.

This clone was detected a few times. The sequence runs out 3 residues before the end of the CDR3; the remainder is reconstructed from the germline J gene. V is TRBV5-1 and J is TRBJ2-7; D possibly corresponds to TRBD2 (6 bases). CDR3 length: 16 residues. The V and J ends lost 0 bases and 0 bases respectively, with 13 bases between them. CDR1 and CDR2 (germline): SGHRS, YFSETQ. The CDR3 DNA, read in part, is TGCGCCAGCAGCTTGGATCCTAGCGTGTCCTCCTACGAG. Its translation is CASSLDPSVSSYE. In full, the CDR3 is CASSLDPSVSSYEQYF.

About this clone: The read gets to within 3 residues of the CDR3 end, and the germline J gene fills in the rest. This chain connects TRBV7-6 to TRBJ2-7, with a weak D call TRBD2 (5 bases). V gave up 4 bases and J gave up 0 bases, with 16 bases separating them. From germline, CDR1 is SGHVS and CDR2 FNYEAQ. This CDR3 is 16 amino acids long. Partial CDR3 DNA: TGTGCCAGCAGCTCTGACCGTCGAGGGTTCTCCTACGAG. Translated: CASSSDRRGFSYE. The full CDR3 protein is CASSSDRRGFSYEQYF. The variable domain in full, completed from reference TRBV7-6 and TRBJ2-7, reads GAGVSQSPRYKVTKRGQDVALRCDPISGHVSLYWYRQALGQGPEFLTYFNYEAQQDKSGLPNDRFSAERPEGSISTLTIQRTEQRDSAMYRCASSSDRRGFSYEQYFGPGTRLTVT.

This clone came up a few times. The read ends 3 residues before the CDR3 terminus; that terminus is restored from the germline J gene. J is TRBJ2-6 and V is TRBV19, with 14 bases identical to TRBD2. This CDR3 comprises 17 residues. The germline CDR1 and CDR2 sequences are LNHDA and SQIVND (reference sequence). The ends lost 4 bases at V and 2 bases at J; junction bases unmatched: 1. The CDR3 sequence: CASSRLAGGPGANVLTF. Partial CDR3 DNA: TGTGCCAGTAGTAGACTAGCGGGGGGGCCTGGGGCCAACGTC. The full variable domain, rest sourced from reference TRBV19 and TRBJ2-6, is DGGITQSPKYLFRKEGQNVTLSCEQNLNHDAMYWYRQDPGQGLRLIYYSQIVNDFQKGDIAEGYSVSREKKESFPLTVTSAQKNPTAFYLCASSRLAGGPGANVLTFGAGSRLTVL.

On this clone: Read coverage stops 3 residues before the CDR3 terminus; the germline J gene supplies the remainder. V gene TRBV5-1 combines with J gene TRBJ2-1, with TRBD2 identical over 10 bases. The V and J ends lost 2 bases and 7 bases, in that order; junction bases with no gene match: 6. Germline V gene sequence: CDR1 SGHRS, CDR2 YFSETQ. There are 15 residues in the CDR3. The CDR3 bases that were read are TGCGCCAGCAGCTTTGCTAGCGGGGGAATGAATGAG. Translation: CASSFASGGMNE. The entire CDR3 reads CASSFASGGMNEQFF.

Ten or more counts support this clone. The CDR3 end lies 3 residues beyond the end of the read and is filled in from the germline J gene. The V call is TRBV29-1, the J call TRBJ2-5; weak D call: TRBD1 (7 bases). Germline CDR1 is SQVTM and CDR2 is ANQGSEA. This CDR3 contains 13 residues. The V end was cut by 4 bases, the J end by 7 bases, with 16 bases between. Partial CDR3 DNA: TGCAGCGTTGGAGGACAGGCCGGGGGGACC. Translation gives CSVGGQAGGT. The whole CDR3 sequence is CSVGGQAGGTQYF. Full variable domain (rest looked up from reference TRBV29-1 and TRBJ2-5): SAVISQKPSRDICQRGTSLTIQCQVDSQVTMMFWYRQQPGQSLTLIATANQGSEATYESGFVIDKFPISRPNLTFSTLTVSNMSPEDSSIYLCSVGGQAGGTQYFGPGTRLLVL.

This clone was observed a handful of times. The read is 3 residues too short to cover the CDR3 end, so that end is filled in from the germline J gene. The chain combines TRBV7-6 with TRBJ2-2, with no clear D. Between the trimmed V and J ends, which lost 1 base and 7 bases, there was a span of 19 bases. This CDR3 comprises 17 residues. From germline, CDR1 is SGHVS and CDR2 FNYEAQ. CDR3 DNA, as far as it was read: TGTGCCAGCAGCTTAGGGATTGGCGGATCAGCCATCGGGGAG. Protein: CASSLGIGGSAIGE. In full, the CDR3 is CASSLGIGGSAIGELFF.

Concerning this clone: With the read ending 3 residues before the CDR3 end, the germline J gene is used to fill in that end. The gene calls are TRBV10-1 and TRBJ2-7, with D perhaps TRBD2 (5 bases). Between the trimmed V and J ends, which lost 3 bases and 2 bases, there was a span of 17 bases. CDR1 and CDR2 (germline): WNHNN, SYGVQD (reference sequence). The CDR3 consists of 16 residues. This chain's CDR3 is CASSEWETRGTYEQYF. CDR3 bases read: TGCGCCAGCAGTGAATGGGAGACCCGGGGAACCTACGAG.

This clone was seen more than once but under ten times. The read halts 3 residues ahead of the CDR3 end, with the missing end drawn from the germline J gene. The chain couples TRBV7-2 to TRBJ2-1; the D is unclear. This CDR3 is 12 amino acids long. V was clipped by 2 bases and J by 4 bases, with 3 bases between them. Germline-derived CDR1 and CDR2 are SGHTA and FQGNSA. CDR3 sequence: CASSLLYNEQFF. The CDR3 DNA, read in part, is TGTGCCAGCAGCTTACTATACAATGAG.

This clone has only a few counts. The CDR3 goes on 3 residues after the read ends, and that part is filled in from the germline J gene. This chain connects TRBV7-3 to TRBJ2-5; 8 bases agree with TRBD2. CDR3 size: 14 residues. CDR1 and CDR2 (germline): SGHTA, FQGTGA. V trimming: 3 bases; J trimming: 5 bases; junction bases outside the gene matches: 5. The sequenced CDR3 bases are TGTGCCAGCAGCTTCGGGGGGGCGGGGGAGACC. Translation gives CASSFGGAGET. The full CDR3 protein is CASSFGGAGETQYF.

This clone was counted between two and nine times. Read coverage stops 3 residues before the CDR3 terminus; the germline J gene supplies the remainder. The chain uses TRBV7-6 and TRBJ1-1; tentatively, D is TRBD1 (5 bases). The V gene lost 5 bases and the J gene lost 1 base, with 11 bases spanning the gap. The CDR3 covers 14 residues. Looked up from germline, CDR1 is SGHVS and CDR2 is FNYEAQ. CDR3 sequence reads: CASSRRGPNTEAFF. The CDR3 DNA, read in part, is TGTGCCAGCAGCCGGAGGGGCCCGAACACTGAA.

This clone has a handful of counts. The read terminates 3 residues before the CDR3 end, so the remaining end is supplied by the germline J gene. This chain connects TRBV18 to TRBJ2-4; D unclear. CDR1 is KGHSH, CDR2 LQKENI, per germline. CDR3 length equals 13 residues. Trimming took 0 bases from V and 5 from J, leaving 5 bases between them. CDR3 loop: CASSPPSENIQYF. CDR3 DNA, as far as it was read: TGTGCCAGCTCACCACCGTCGGAAAACATT.

This clone was counted a few times. The read is 3 residues too short to cover the CDR3 end, so that end is filled in from the germline J gene. The chain couples TRBV19 to TRBJ1-3; D not certain. Germline-derived CDR1 and CDR2 are LNHDA and SQIVND (reference sequence). The CDR3 length is 12 residues. The CDR3 sequence: CASSRLAGGIYF. CDR3 DNA (partial): TGTGCCAGTAGTAGACTAGCCGGTGGA.

This clone has a count of ten or more. The read falls 3 residues short of the CDR3 end, and the missing part is taken from the germline J gene. This chain connects TRBV29-1 to TRBJ2-7, with TRBD1 matching 9 bases. Germline CDR1 reads SQVTM; CDR2 reads ANQGSEA. This CDR3 spans 16 amino acids. Losses at the gene ends were 4 bases for V and 2 bases for J; bases not matched to a gene: 12. Here the CDR3 reads CSVAIPIGTGPYEQYF. Incomplete CDR3 DNA: TGCAGCGTTGCGATTCCCATTGGGACAGGGCCCTACGAG.

Regarding this clone: The sequence runs out 3 residues before the end of the CDR3; the remainder is reconstructed from the germline J gene. The rearrangement links TRBV19 to TRBJ1-1, with 8 bases that match TRBD1. V shed 5 bases and J 4 bases; nucleotides not matched to a gene: 12. Germline loops: CDR1 LNHDA, CDR2 SQIVND (reference sequence). This CDR3 has 16 residues. The CDR3 bases that were read are TGTGCCAGTAGTCGGGACAGGAGGGTTAGAGCCACTGAA. This translates into CASSRDRRVRATE. In full, the CDR3 is CASSRDRRVRATEAFF.

For this clone: The DNA ends 3 residues before the CDR3 does, and the rest of the CDR3 is filled in from the germline J gene. This sequence joins TRBV6-4 and TRBJ2-2; 8 nucleotides match TRBD1. The CDR3 runs 15 residues. Trimming at V came to 5 bases and at J to 1 base, leaving 3 bases not matched to a gene. CDR1 is MRHNA, CDR2 SNTAGT, per germline. CDR3 bases read: TGTGCCAGCAGTTCTGGGACAGGGAACACCGGGGAG. Encoded protein: CASSSGTGNTGE. The full CDR3 reads CASSSGTGNTGELFF.

This clone was picked up many times. Read coverage stops 3 residues before the CDR3 terminus; the germline J gene supplies the remainder. V usage is TRBV5-4 and J usage is TRBJ1-1; 8 bases align to TRBD1. The CDR3 spans 14 residues. Germline V gene data show CDR1 as SGHNT and CDR2 as YYREEE (reference sequence). The junction had 5 bases not matched to a gene; V was cut back by 4 bases and J by 3 bases. CDR3 DNA, as far as it was read: TGTGCCAGCAGCCCTAGACAGGGGTACACTGAA. It encodes CASSPRQGYTE. The entire CDR3 is CASSPRQGYTEAFF.

With respect to this clone: The CDR3 is cut off 3 residues early in the read; its end comes from the germline J gene. The chain uses TRBV11-3 and TRBJ2-5, with D perhaps matching TRBD1 (6 bases). The length of the CDR3 is 13 residues. CDR1 and CDR2 from the germline V gene are SGHNT and YENEEA. V gave up 2 bases and J gave up 4 bases, with 8 bases separating them. The CDR3 loop reads CASSLQGTETQYF. Incomplete CDR3 DNA: TGTGCCAGCAGCTTACAGGGGACAGAGACC.

This clone was counted at least ten times. The read comes to an end 3 residues before the CDR3 does, leaving the germline J gene to fill in the end. The V call is TRBV11-3, the J call TRBJ2-5; D is perhaps TRBD2 (5 bases). Trimming took off 3 bases at V and 5 bases at J, with 10 bases between the two ends. Germline V gene data show CDR1 as SGHNT and CDR2 as YENEEA. This CDR3 has 13 residues. The CDR3 sequence is CASSFQPGETQYF. Partial CDR3 DNA: TGTGCCAGCAGCTTCCAGCCGGGGGAGACC.

Concerning this clone itself: With the read ending 3 residues before the CDR3 end, the germline J gene is used to fill in that end. This chain joins TRBV7-9 and TRBJ1-2, with unresolved D. V lost 1 base to trimming and J lost 3 bases, with 9 bases between them. The CDR3 is 14 residues long. CDR1 is SEHNR, CDR2 FQNEAQ, per germline (reference sequence). The CDR3 spells CASSLVSHYYGYTF. Incomplete CDR3 DNA: TGTGCCAGCAGCTTAGTGTCGCACTACTATGGC.

This clone has just a few counts. The read halts 3 residues ahead of the CDR3 end, with the missing end drawn from the germline J gene. The V and J genes are TRBV19 and TRBJ1-2; D possibly corresponds to TRBD1 (5 bases). The CDR3 extends over 17 amino acids. In germline, CDR1 is LNHDA, CDR2 SQIVND (reference sequence). V gave up 3 bases and J gave up 5 bases, with 22 bases separating them. The CDR3 DNA, read in part, is TGTGCCAGTAGTATTCGCCCTGTTTTGACAGTGGGATATGGC. This translates into CASSIRPVLTVGYG. The CDR3 reads in full as CASSIRPVLTVGYGYTF.

Of note for this clone: From the germline J gene comes the end of the CDR3, since the read stops 3 residues before it. The chain carries TRBV7-9 and TRBJ1-1, with TRBD1 as a possible D gene (5 bases). The CDR3 sequence is 13 residues long. V gave up 4 bases and J gave up 0 bases, with 6 bases separating them. CDR1 and CDR2 from the germline V gene are SEHNR and FQNEAQ (reference sequence). The sequenced part of the CDR3 DNA is TGTGCCAGCAGCTGGACATTGAACACTGAA. This codes for CASSWTLNTE. The whole CDR3 protein is CASSWTLNTEAFF.

This clone appeared a few times. The CDR3 goes on 3 residues after the read ends, and that part is filled in from the germline J gene. This chain uses TRBV7-8 with TRBJ2-7; D not certain. Germline-derived CDR1 and CDR2 are SGHVS and FQNEAQ. V shed 5 bases and J shed 4 bases, with 15 bases lying between them. This CDR3 comprises 14 residues. The CDR3 protein is CASSPLRVDYEQYF. CDR3 DNA, as far as it was read: TGTGCCAGCAGCCCACTCCGGGTGGATTACGAG.

This clone was observed a few times. From the germline J gene comes the end of the CDR3, since the read stops 3 residues before it. This chain joins TRBV18 and TRBJ2-5; unclear D gene. CDR3 length: 15 residues. Germline assignment: CDR1 KGHSH and CDR2 LQKENI. V was clipped by 3 bases and J by 1 base, with 12 bases between them. CDR3 sequence reads: CASSPPAGSQETQYF. Incomplete CDR3 DNA: TGTGCCAGCTCACCCCCGGCAGGTTCCCAAGAGACC.

This clone was recorded at least ten times. Sequencing ends 3 residues short of the CDR3 end; the germline J gene provides the rest. The chain couples TRBV14 to TRBJ2-7; D unresolved. Germline CDR1 is SGHDN and CDR2 is FVKESK. Trimming stripped 0 bases from V and 3 bases from J, with 9 bases between. This CDR3 has 14 residues. The CDR3 spells CASSQDSVRYEQYF. CDR3 bases read: TGTGCCAGCAGCCAAGATTCCGTCCGCTACGAG. Using reference TRBV14 and TRBJ2-7 for the parts outside the CDR3, the full variable domain is EAGVTQFPSHSVIEKGQTVTLRCDPISGHDNLYWYRRVMGKEIKFLLHFVKESKQDESGMPNNRFLAERTGGTYSTLKVQPAELEDSGVYFCASSQDSVRYEQYFGPGTRLTVT.

This clone has at least ten counts. The read comes to an end 3 residues before the CDR3 does, leaving the germline J gene to fill in the end. V and J are TRBV5-1 and TRBJ2-3, with a tentative D call TRBD2 (8 bases). This CDR3 region has 14 residues. From germline, CDR1 is SGHRS and CDR2 YFSETQ. CDR3 in amino acids: CALREGQSTGTQYF. The sequenced part of the CDR3 DNA is TGCGCCTTACGGGAGGGACAGTCAACAGGAACG.

This clone showed up just a few times. The CDR3 spells CASSEGLAGLYNEQFF. The covered CDR3 bases are TGTGCCAGCAGTGAGGGACTAGCGGGGCTCTACAATGAG. The rearrangement joins TRBV6-1 to TRBJ2-1; 13 nucleotides match TRBD2. Read sequence stops 3 residues before the CDR3 end, and the germline J gene provides the missing end. Per germline, CDR1 MNHNS and CDR2 SASEGT. This CDR3 is 16 amino acids long. The V and J ends lost 3 bases and 3 bases, in that order; junction bases with no gene match: 2.

With regard to this clone: The read comes to an end 3 residues before the CDR3 does, leaving the germline J gene to fill in the end. J is TRBJ1-2 and V is TRBV5-6, with D unclear. Per germline, CDR1 SGHDT and CDR2 YYEEEE. V was clipped by 4 bases and J by 5 bases, with 9 bases between them. CDR3 length: 12 residues. The part of the CDR3 DNA that was read is TGTGCCAGCAGCCTTAGTAATTATGGC. Translating it yields CASSLSNYG. The full CDR3 sequence reads CASSLSNYGYTF. Full variable domain (outside the CDR3, taken from reference TRBV5-6 and TRBJ1-2): DAGVTQSPTHLIKTRGQQVTLRCSPKSGHDTVSWYQQALGQGPQFIFQYYEEEERQRGNFPDRFSGHQFPNYSSELNVNALLLGDSALYLCASSLSNYGYTFGSGTRLTVV.

This clone was observed a handful of times. The read falls 3 residues short of the CDR3 end, and the missing part is taken from the germline J gene. The rearrangement uses TRBV18 and TRBJ2-1; 8 bases line up with TRBD2. V gave up 0 bases and J gave up 0 bases; unmatched junction bases: 1. Looked up from germline, CDR1 is KGHSH and CDR2 is LQKENI. This CDR3 is built from 16 residues. The sequenced part of the CDR3 DNA is TGTGCCAGCTCACCACCAGCGGGGGCCTCCTACAATGAG. This sequence encodes CASSPPAGASYNE. The entire CDR3 sequence reads CASSPPAGASYNEQFF.

The sample holds a few counts of this clone. The DNA read from the CDR3 is TGTGCCAGCAGCTCCCGGACAGGGGACGAG. Translation gives CASSSRTGDE. The CDR3, in full, reads CASSSRTGDEQYF. J is TRBJ2-7 and V is TRBV7-2; 9 nucleotides match TRBD1. The CDR3 end is not reached by the read, which stops 3 residues before it; the germline J gene fills it in. From germline, CDR1 is SGHTA and CDR2 FQGNSA. J gave up 5 bases and V 4 bases, and 3 bases lay outside the gene matches. The CDR3 consists of 13 residues.